The T cell receptor beta chain described here comes from a study of shared clonotypes between healthy human individuals. At the level of the study: Donors, aged 18 to 49, were a couple of women and three men. The study's findings and limits: Clonotype sharing across donors was expected to vary with sequencing depth. Naive subsets generally exceeded memory subsets in estimated richness. Unshared clonotypes carried lower generation probabilities than those common to all four donors.

CD8 cells regarded as naive lacked CD45RO, were positively chosen for CCR7, and omitted terminally differentiated effector memory CD45RA+ cells. The germline V gene has CDR1 SGDLS and CDR2 YYNGEE. The CDR3 loop spans 15 amino acids. Trimming pared 0 bases from V and 5 bases from J, leaving 13 bases between. Worth noting for this clone: Its antigen is still unknown.

Sequencing used immunoSEQ multiplex PCR; TCRdb keeps in-frame clones, though not all of them. The top ten clones hold less than 1.5% of a sample with some 2 million clones, just under 95% of them seen once. The specimen sequenced was naive CD8+ T cells sorted from blood. V usage is TRBV9 and J usage is TRBJ2-3; tentatively, D is TRBD2 (6 bases). The TCR originated in a young man in good health. The chain's CDR3 is CASSVGGGARDTQYF. The CDR3 DNA follows: TGTGCCAGCAGCGTAGGCGGCGGGGCCCGAGATACGCAGTATTTT.